This passage covers 3 T cell receptor beta chains from one sample sequenced in a study of Graves' ophthalmopathy and Graves' hyperthyroidism. Amplifying from RNA transcripts, the study obtained TCR beta CDR3 regions. A first-round RT-PCR used HTBI primers, followed by a second-round multiplex PCR. TCRdb re-called the multiplex PCR reads through MiXCR, storing one row per CDR3 protein. The sample yields hundreds of thousands of distinct CDR3 sequences, 20% to 25% seen once. Sample: peripheral blood. These receptor sequences come from a woman younger than 30 with stable Graves' hyperthyroidism. Some clones in this sample may be carry-over from other donors' samples.

This clonotype was seen at least ten times. This chain uses TRBV4-1 with TRBJ1-1; D may be TRBD1 (5 bases). Trimming shortened V by 1 base and J by 6 bases, and 9 bases separated the two germline ends. This CDR3 spans 13 amino acids. From germline, CDR1 is MGHRA and CDR2 YSYEKL. The chain's CDR3 is CASSQVWDAEAFF. The CDR3 DNA reads TGCGCCAGCAGCCAAGTCTGGGACGCTGAAGCTTTCTTT.

This clonotype was seen only a few times. The V gene is TRBV12-3 or TRBV12-4, the J gene TRBJ2-5; TRBD2 agrees at 8 bases. This CDR3 is built from 17 residues. J gave up 0 bases and V 6 bases, and 12 bases lay outside the gene matches. CDR3: CASSDAGGTPDQETQYF. The CDR3 DNA sequence: TGTGCCAGCAGCGACGCGGGGGGCACCCCTGACCAAGAGACCCAGTACTTC.

This clonotype was seen ten or more times. The chain employs TRBV27 and TRBJ2-7, with 9 bases lining up with TRBD1. J lost 2 bases, V lost 3 bases, and 2 bases had no gene match. Germline V CDR1 and CDR2: MNHEY, SMNVEV (reference sequence). The CDR3 extends over 14 amino acids. CDR3 DNA: TGTGCCAGCAGTTTCAACAGGGGGCCCTACGAGCAGTACTTC. Amino acids: CASSFNRGPYEQYF.